This TCR beta chain was retrieved from a study of read filtering for tumor transcriptome and immune sequencing. Study context: Per sample, TCR-region reads ranged about 4 to 10.27 million by IR-seq, about 80 to 1,400 by RNA-seq.

As to this clonotype: Its antigen is undetermined.

Study-level points and caveats: IR-seq and RNA-seq agreed better without single-read clonotypes. IR-seq captured clonotypes deeper and more reliably than RNA-seq.

Germline CDR1 reads LGHDT; CDR2 reads YNNKEL (reference sequence). V lost 1 base and J lost 2, with 13 bases in between. The CDR3 extends over 16 amino acids. From 300 to 450 ng of RNA, a library with molecular barcoded alpha/delta and beta/gamma adaptors was made. TCRdb reprocessed the reads via MiXCR and lists one record per CDR3 protein. The data show 35,000 to 50,000 distinct CDR3 sequences, around 21% seen once. The origin of this receptor is a donor at least 40 years old with multiple myeloma. Material: a population of CD138-negative cells sorted from bone marrow. This rearrangement joins TRBV3-1 to TRBJ2-3; D not certain. Here the CDR3 DNA reads TGTGCCAGCAGCCAAGGAGTACTACCCCCCACAGATACGCAGTATTTT. Translated: CASSQGVLPPTDTQYF.